Below are 30 T cell receptor beta chains sequenced from a single sample in a study of neurological immune-mediated disorders. In TCRdb, the 5' RACE reads were re-called with MiXCR into one record per CDR3 protein. The repertoire includes tens of thousands of distinct CDR3 sequences, 10% to 15% of them detected once, and roughly 1.3% sits in the top ten. The material sequenced was PBMCs. Receptors were obtained from a female donor in good health.

The rearrangement joins TRBV3-1 to TRBJ1-2, with 7 bases fitting TRBD1. The J segment lost 4 bases and the V segment lost 8 bases, leaving 13 bases of the junction unmatched. The CDR3 runs 15 residues. Germline V lookup: CDR1 LGHDT, CDR2 YNNKEL (reference sequence). In DNA form, the CDR3 reads TGTGCCAGCGGCAAACCGGGACAGAGCACCTATGGCTACACCTTC. Translation gives CASGKPGQSTYGYTF.

This clonotype was observed many times. The V call is TRBV20-1, the J call TRBJ2-1, with 7 nucleotides matching TRBD2. The trim removed 3 bases at V and 12 bases at J, leaving 11 bases unmatched. Germline assignment: CDR1 DFQATT and CDR2 SNEGSKA (reference sequence). The CDR3 is made up of 13 amino acids. CDR3 DNA sequence: TGCAGTGCTAGGCCTTACAGCGGGGAGGGGCAGTTCTTC. Protein sequence: CSARPYSGEGQFF.

This clonotype was counted many times. For the CDR3, the DNA is TGCAGTGCTAGAGATCTCCGGGACGCCTCGATGGGCTACACCTTC. It yields the protein CSARDLRDASMGYTF. This chain connects TRBV20-1 to TRBJ1-2; D might be TRBD1 (5 bases). Trimming left V 0 bases short and J 8 bases short, with 19 bases between. Germline V gives CDR1 DFQATT, CDR2 SNEGSKA (reference sequence). The CDR3 consists of 15 residues.

This clonotype was picked up a small number of times. The J gene is TRBJ1-1, the V gene TRBV12-3 or TRBV12-4, with a possible D match to TRBD1 (5 bases). Trimming stripped 11 bases from V and 2 bases from J, with 18 bases between. The CDR3 length is 14 residues. The CDR3 loop is CAVYHVGTNTEAFF. The CDR3, as DNA: TGTGCCGTATACCACGTAGGGACTAACACTGAAGCTTTCTTT.

V and J are TRBV6-1 and TRBJ2-2; D may be TRBD2 (6 bases). V was pared by 3 bases and J by 7 bases, with 9 bases between. The CDR3 has 13 residues. CDR1 MNHNS and CDR2 SASEGT come from the germline V gene. CDR3 amino acids: CASSERDIGELFF. The CDR3 DNA reads TGTGCCAGCAGTGAGCGGGATATCGGGGAGCTGTTTTTT.

This clonotype was counted ten times or more. J is TRBJ2-7 and V is TRBV27, with D possibly TRBD1 on 5 matching bases. The CDR3 is 16 residues long. CDR1 MNHEY and CDR2 SMNVEV come from the germline V gene (reference sequence). V shed 6 bases and J shed 2 bases, with 20 bases lying between them. In DNA, the CDR3 is TGTGCCAGCAGGCCCCAAATGACAGTAACCCCCTACGAGCAGTACTTC. Translating it yields CASRPQMTVTPYEQYF.

This clonotype was observed many times. The chain's CDR3 is CSATRQTYEQYF. DNA for the CDR3: TGCAGTGCTACCAGACAGACCTACGAGCAGTACTTC. This chain links TRBV20-1 with TRBJ2-7, with TRBD1 as a possible D gene (5 bases). The V gene lost 4 bases and the J gene lost 2 bases, with 9 bases spanning the gap. This CDR3 region has 12 residues. Germline V gene lookup returns CDR1 DFQATT and CDR2 SNEGSKA (reference sequence).

The table lists this clonotype with many counts. The chain combines TRBV9 with TRBJ1-4; 8 bases align to TRBD1. Trimming cost V 1 base and J 8 bases; bases outside gene matches: 4. The CDR3 extends over 14 amino acids. Per germline, CDR1 SGDLS and CDR2 YYNGEE. CDR3 in amino acids: CASSVSDRAEKLFF. CDR3 sequence (DNA): TGTGCCAGCAGCGTATCGGACAGGGCAGAAAAACTGTTTTTT.

In its sample, this clonotype was seen a few times. V usage is TRBV6-6 and J usage is TRBJ2-5; TRBD1 is a possible D gene (7 bases). This CDR3 has 14 residues. The germline V gene encodes CDR1 MNHNY and CDR2 SVGAGI (reference sequence). Trimming stripped 5 bases from V and 0 bases from J, with 10 bases between. CDR3 DNA: TGTGCCAGCAGTGCGGGACAGTACCAAGAGACCCAGTACTTC. It encodes CASSAGQYQETQYF.

This clonotype was recorded many times. The chain links TRBV29-1 to TRBJ2-7; TRBD1 agrees at 8 bases. This CDR3 spans 14 amino acids. Germline CDR1 is SQVTM and CDR2 is ANQGSEA. V trimming: 4 bases; J trimming: 7 bases; junction bases outside the gene matches: 12. CDR3 protein: CSVGVDRGSGEQYF. The CDR3 DNA follows: TGCAGCGTTGGGGTCGACAGGGGTTCGGGAGAGCAGTACTTC.

This clonotype was counted at least ten times. Here the CDR3 DNA reads TGCAGTCTGGAAGAGGGAGGGGGCGCGGGGCAGTACTTC. This sequence encodes CSLEEGGGAGQYF. This chain connects TRBV20-1 to TRBJ2-7; D might be TRBD1 or TRBD2, each matching 7 bases. The ends were cut back, 8 bases at V and 9 bases at J, with 23 bases in the middle. Germline V gene sequence: CDR1 DFQATT, CDR2 SNEGSKA (reference sequence). The CDR3 has 13 residues.

This clonotype was picked up many times. This chain's CDR3 is CASRSLSLSSPNEQFF. CDR3 nucleotides: TGTGCCAGCAGATCATTAAGCCTCAGCAGTCCCAATGAGCAGTTCTTC. This chain uses TRBV6-6 with TRBJ2-1; D unresolved. This CDR3 has 16 residues. Trimming removed 6 bases at V and 6 bases at J, with 21 bases between. The V gene's germline CDR1 is MNHNY and CDR2 SVGAGI (reference sequence).

This clonotype came up many times. V is TRBV20-1 and J is TRBJ2-1, with D unresolved. V was pared by 3 bases and J by 10 bases, with 10 bases between. This CDR3 comprises 11 residues. Germline assignment: CDR1 DFQATT and CDR2 SNEGSKA (reference sequence). The CDR3 region has the DNA TGCAGTGCTAGCCCAGCACTGGAGCAGTTCTTC. Residues: CSASPALEQFF.

This clonotype was seen a handful of times. V is TRBV10-3 and J is TRBJ2-3, with TRBD2 matching 9 bases. CDR1 is ENHRY, CDR2 SYGVKD, per germline. The length of the CDR3 is 14 residues. V gave up 10 bases and J gave up 2 bases; unmatched junction bases: 7. The CDR3 here is CATGSGGFTDTQYF. CDR3 DNA: TGTGCCACCGGTAGCGGGGGATTCACAGATACGCAGTATTTT.

This clonotype came up many times. V and J are TRBV6-5 and TRBJ1-2; D not resolved. Germline V gene sequence: CDR1 MNHEY, CDR2 SVGAGI. CDR3 length: 19 amino acids. V was trimmed by 0 bases and J by 1 base, leaving 21 bases between them. CDR3 residues: CASSYSRLGSRRGNYGYTF. In DNA, the CDR3 is TGTGCCAGCAGTTACTCGAGGTTGGGCAGTCGACGGGGTAACTATGGCTACACCTTC.

This clonotype appeared many times. This chain connects TRBV6-5 to TRBJ1-1; D remains ambiguous. CDR3 length: 13 residues. CDR1 is MNHEY, CDR2 SVGAGI, per germline. Trimming pared 5 bases from V and 11 bases from J, leaving 18 bases between. This CDR3 is CASSTPGSGRAFF. The CDR3 nucleotides read TGTGCCAGCAGTACGCCGGGTTCCGGACGGGCTTTCTTT.

As to this clonotype: A much larger clone lies a single base off, so this may be a read error. Since the CDR3 does not end with the conserved phenylalanine or tryptophan, this likely comes from a read error. J is TRBJ1-5 and V is TRBV6-2 or TRBV6-3; D gene ambiguous. V shed 8 bases and J shed 0 bases, with 17 bases lying between them. The CDR3 is 16 residues long. CDR1 and CDR2 (germline): MNHEY, SVGEGT. CDR3 nucleotide sequence: TGTGCCAGCGGCACGAGGGCGCTACCTAGCAATCAGCCCCAGCATTTA. Its protein product is CASGTRALPSNQPQHL.

This clonotype showed up just a few times. This rearrangement joins TRBV11-2 to TRBJ2-2; no firm D call. The CDR3 consists of 13 residues. V gave up 4 bases and J gave up 4 bases, with 7 bases separating them. Per germline, CDR1 SGHAT and CDR2 FQNNGV. CDR3 nucleotides: TGTGCCAGCAGCTCCAGTGGCACCGGGGAGCTGTTTTTT. The encoded protein is CASSSSGTGELFF.

This clonotype was observed many times. The rearrangement uses TRBV6-1 and TRBJ2-7; 8 nucleotides line up with TRBD2. With V trimmed by 0 bases and J by 7 bases, 11 bases remained unmatched. Germline CDR1 MNHNS, CDR2 SASEGT. This CDR3 is 16 amino acids long. DNA for the CDR3: TGTGCCAGCAGTGAAGCGCGGGGGGAGGGGTCGGGTGAGCAGTACTTC. Translation gives CASSEARGEGSGEQYF.

In its sample, this clonotype ranks as medium-sized. This chain connects TRBV7-6 to TRBJ1-1; D perhaps matches TRBD1 (6 bases). Deletions cut 1 base from V and 1 base from J, with 7 bases between. CDR1 and CDR2 from the germline V gene are SGHVS and FNYEAQ. The CDR3 is 14 residues long. CDR3 nucleotides: TGTGCCAGCAGCTTAGGCAGGGGGAACACTGAAGCTTTCTTT. Protein: CASSLGRGNTEAFF.

This clonotype appeared many times. The chain links TRBV20-1 to TRBJ2-1; the match to TRBD2 covers 9 bases. V trimming: 6 bases; J trimming: 10 bases; junction bases outside the gene matches: 10. CDR3 size: 13 residues. Germline loops: CDR1 DFQATT, CDR2 SNEGSKA (reference sequence). The CDR3 DNA reads TGCAGTGCCAGCGGGGGGTTTTTAGGGGAGCAGTTCTTC. Translating it yields CSASGGFLGEQFF.

This clonotype has a count of ten or more. The rearrangement joins TRBV12-3 or TRBV12-4 to TRBJ1-1; a possible D gene is TRBD1 (5 bases). The CDR3 totals 14 residues. The ends were cut back, 7 bases at V and 3 bases at J, with 15 bases in the middle. CDR3 sequence (DNA): TGTGCCAGCATCCCCGGCGGGGGGTACACTGAAGCTTTCTTT. Its protein product is CASIPGGGYTEAFF.

In its sample, this clonotype was seen a few times. The V call is TRBV24-1, the J call TRBJ2-5, with TRBD2 matching 8 bases. CDR3 size: 15 residues. The germline V gene has CDR1 KGHDR and CDR2 SFDVKD. Trimming took 3 bases from V and 3 from J; bases not matched to a gene: 5. The CDR3 sequence: CATSDPSAGEETQYF. The CDR3, as DNA: TGTGCCACCAGTGATCCTTCAGCGGGGGAAGAGACCCAGTACTTC.

This clonotype was seen ten or more times. V usage is TRBV5-5 and J usage is TRBJ2-1, with TRBD2 identical over 12 bases. CDR1 and CDR2 (germline): SGHKS, YYEKEE (reference sequence). Trimming took 3 bases from V and 14 from J; bases not matched to a gene: 3. This CDR3 comprises 12 residues. CDR3 nucleotide sequence: TGTGCCAGCAGCTGGTCTAGCGGGGGGGAGTTCTTC. This sequence encodes CASSWSSGGEFF.

This clonotype was detected ten times or more. The chain links TRBV7-2 to TRBJ1-5, with D tentatively TRBD1 (5 bases). The length of the CDR3 is 14 residues. Germline CDR1 and CDR2: SGHTA and FQGNSA. The V and J ends lost 3 bases and 7 bases respectively, with 13 bases between them. CDR3 sequence (DNA): TGTGCCAGCAGCTTCGGGCAGGGTGCACAGCCCCAGCATTTT. Translation gives CASSFGQGAQPQHF.

This clonotype occurred many times. The chain joins TRBV29-1 to TRBJ2-7, with 9 bases matching TRBD1. J lost 7 bases, V lost 4 bases, and 11 bases had no gene match. This CDR3 is built from 14 residues. From germline, CDR1 is SQVTM and CDR2 ANQGSEA. The CDR3 is CSVGRDRARQEQYF. CDR3 nucleotide sequence: TGCAGCGTTGGAAGGGACAGGGCCCGTCAGGAGCAGTACTTC.

To note about this clonotype: A junction end diverges from the germline sequence, so it may reflect a read error. The rearrangement uses TRBV15 and TRBJ2-3, with a possible D match to TRBD2 (7 bases). In germline, CDR1 is LNHNV, CDR2 YYDKDF (reference sequence). The CDR3 length is 16 residues. The CDR3 reads CVTSREVRGLADTQYF. Written as DNA, the CDR3 is TGTGTCACCAGCAGAGAGGTGCGGGGGCTAGCAGATACGCAATATTTT.

Concerning this clonotype: A read error is possible here, since a much larger clone lies one base away. This chain joins TRBV7-3 and TRBJ2-1; D is ambiguous. V was clipped by 5 bases and J by 0 bases, with 11 bases between them. In germline, CDR1 is SGHTA, CDR2 FQGTGA. CDR3 length: 15 amino acids. CDR3 sequence: CASSPRLISYNEQFF. The CDR3 nucleotides are TGTGCCAGCAGCCCTCGACTTATCTCCTACAATGAGCAGTTCTTC.

The chain combines TRBV3-1 with TRBJ1-2; D is uncertain. The CDR3 loop spans 12 amino acids. The germline CDR1 and CDR2 sequences are LGHDT and YNNKEL (reference sequence). Trimming took 10 bases from V and 4 from J, leaving 13 bases between them. The CDR3 DNA follows: TGTGCCATTAGCCTGGCCAGCTATGGCTACACCTTC. Amino acids: CAISLASYGYTF.

The J gene is TRBJ1-5, the V gene TRBV6-4; D might be TRBD1 (5 bases). This CDR3 has 15 residues. In germline, CDR1 is MRHNA, CDR2 SNTAGT. Between the trimmed V and J ends, which lost 3 bases and 6 bases, there was a span of 15 bases. The CDR3 region is CASSDLGTVTQPQHF. DNA for the CDR3: TGTGCCAGCAGTGATCTGGGGACGGTTACTCAGCCCCAGCATTTT.